This entry concerns a single TCR beta chain. Its target antigen remains unknown. No base quality values were provided; no much bigger clone lies one nucleotide off. The record originates from a study of cytomegalovirus exposure and HLA in healthy donors (dated by TCRdb to 2016 to 2017). Notes on the research overall: In an earlier analysis of approximately 640 of the donors, 250 to 300 Gb of sequence data and 100 million or so unique TCR beta sequences from about 190 million T cells were reported. About 280 gigabases of sequencing data and around 90 million unique TCR sequences made up an early release that covered around 640 HLA-typed donors. Among the roughly 410 genotyped donors, around 81% belonged to the genetic ancestry cluster associated with self-reported Caucasian donors. The study was designed to test whether signatures of past pathogen exposure could be identified by cataloging public T cell receptors. Using immunosequencing, the study profiled T cell repertoires from roughly 650 subjects and related those repertoires to cytomegalovirus serostatus. Besides the first cohort of some 670 subjects, a separate validation cohort made up of over 95 different subjects was used. To predict cytomegalovirus infection status, the study brought together high-throughput TCR immunosequencing, statistical association of individual TCRs with disease status, and machine learning. In a later analysis, previously published TCR beta repertoires from 666 donors were re-analyzed and high-resolution HLA genotyping was added so that TCR occurrence patterns could be studied. Rather than using new phenotypic data, the later analysis identified candidate immune exposures from TCR beta sequences and from how often those sequences occurred across donors. In an earlier analysis of 587 of the donors, high-throughput TCR beta sequencing was used to judge whether each TCR beta V gene segment behaved as functional or pseudogenic. Donor age, sex, ethnicity and CMV serostatus were collected together with the repertoire data. A later genetic analysis took genome-wide SNP genotypes for about 65% of the 666 donors and used that subset as a discovery cohort. Every repertoire in the discovery cohort had been generated on one and the same sequencing platform. HLA typing included class I and class II loci at four-digit resolution. Typing coverage differed by locus: A, B, C, DRB1 and DQB1 were typed in roughly 620-630 donors, DQA1 in approximately 520, DPA1 in 600 to 610, and DPB1 in around 490. Four to six DR-DQ haplotypes were handled as single units for association and clustering, since linkage in the cohort was strong. Among roughly 370 genotyped donors of the cohort, an average of about 240,000 unique TCR beta nucleotide sequences were sequenced per donor, around 18% of them non-productive.

The CDR3, cysteine through phenylalanine, is 17 amino acids long. CDR3 DNA is the only sequence kept; it has 51 bases, read in frame from the first base. Trimming leaves V shorter by 5 bases and J shorter by 6 bases, with the junction holding 11 bases beyond the gene matches. The germline V gene yields SGHNT for CDR1 and YENEEA for CDR2. The paper's findings and limits, for the study overall: According to a later genetic analysis, donors in an Asian-associated ancestry cluster had fewer N-insertions in productive TCRs than the approximately 700-donor mean. A few of the identified cytomegalovirus-associated TCR beta chains were confirmed in vitro to be specific for cytomegalovirus antigens. A total of fewer than 200 TCR beta chains were listed by the study as associated with cytomegalovirus. Strong co-occurrence of HLA alleles, especially DR and DQ, made assigning TCR associations to individual alleles difficult. Linkage disequilibrium might explain the correlated functional status among segregating V segments, but an unknown experimental factor could not be ruled out. In a later genetic analysis, a missense DCLRE1C variant was associated with V-gene and J-gene trimming of TCR beta chains, and the association was replicated in an independent cohort. Across donors, most TCR sequences were observed very rarely, whereas some public TCRs were present in many individuals. Several of the top co-occurrence clusters appeared to be linked to parvovirus B19, influenza, CMV and Epstein-Barr virus, according to a later analysis. Because the 87-base-pair reads could not distinguish some IMGT-functional V segments, including TRBV6-2 and TRBV6-3, those segments were excluded. In a later analysis, most CMV-associated TCR beta chains were found to appear HLA-restricted, with HLA associations seemingly driven largely by CMV exposure. In an earlier analysis of about 550 of the donors, most TCR beta V segments were observed in productive rearrangements about 87% or about 30% of the time, broadly matching IMGT annotations. A further reported finding was that TCR beta sequences accurately predicted the HLA-A and HLA-B alleles for most subjects in the first cohort. At a false discovery rate of 0.05, a later analysis linked roughly 17,000 TCR beta sequences to specific HLA alleles. About 15 rarely observed V segments, including chromosome 9 orphons, were excluded from the earlier analysis of some 590 of the donors because counts were too low. A group of highly shared sequence variants was considered likely to be a technical artifact of the sequencing pipeline. In this cohort, only TCR beta chains were sequenced, and detectable features were limited by the absence of alpha or paired-chain data. It was suggested by the authors that the approach could potentially be generalized to other disease states and immunological phenotypes. Because HLA typing was missing for some donors at each locus, association tests included only the typed subset. Roughly uniform sequencing depth across donors was assumed in presence/absence analyses, although this assumption may not hold. Immune exposure information for the cohort was limited to CMV serostatus. Compared with equally common non-associated chains, HLA-associated TCR beta chains in a later analysis were more clonally expanded and had lower generation probabilities. Cytomegalovirus status was reported to be diagnosed by the classifier with high specificity and sensitivity in both the original and validation cohorts. In a later analysis, TCR association rates were found to vary across HLA loci, with the most associated TCRs seen for DRB1 alleles and the fewest for HLA-C alleles.

Library prep was done by the immunoSEQ multiplex PCR assay. A mixture of 60 forward primers for TCR Vbeta segments and 13 reverse primers for TCR Jbeta segments was used in the multiplex PCR. A multiplex PCR assay on genomic DNA amplified the CDR3 region of rearranged TCR beta genes. On the Illumina HiSeq System, the amplified TCR beta libraries were sequenced as 87-base-pair reads. Processing in the source paper ran as follows. In a later analysis, about 80 million unique TCR beta chains were counted across the 666 repertoires, and some 10 million of these chains were shared by at least two donors. A nearest-neighbor algorithm error-corrected the raw reads and collapsed the reads into unique sequences, merging closely related sequences to remove PCR and sequencing errors. CDR3 sequences were aligned to IMGT reference sequences to assign V, D and J gene segments. For a sequence to be retained, at least a six-nucleotide match to both a V gene segment and a J gene segment was required. Rearrangements were called productive when the CDR3 lacked stop codons and stayed in frame with V and J; all others were non-productive. CDR3 was defined according to IMGT convention as the region running from the second conserved V-encoded cysteine to the conserved J-encoded phenylalanine. The earlier analysis of 587 of the donors excluded any sequence lacking an unambiguous match to a single V gene segment. An earlier analysis of some 500 of the donors classified V segments as functional when productive rearrangements were above 56.7% and as segregating when the standard deviation between donors was above 5%. To diagnose cytomegalovirus status from the catalog of TCR beta chain sequences, a statistical classification framework was built. V and J gene assignment, in a later analysis, came from comparing TCR nucleotide sequences with IMGT/GENE-DB human TR gene sequences. Using the TCRdist pipeline, a later analysis assigned CDR3 sequences along with most-parsimonious VDJ recombination scenarios. In a later analysis, every TCR beta chain was defined by the combination of its CDR3 amino acid sequence and its V-gene family, and reads without a unique V-gene family were dropped. As a way to deal with suspected cross-contamination and a sequencing artifact, a later analysis dropped under 600 nucleotide sequences that were highly shared and had low generation probability. For each public chain, a later analysis derived a clonal expansion index from normalized ranks of inferred template counts within each repertoire. A later analysis computed generation probabilities with a VDJ recombination model fitted to out-of-frame rearrangements, and checked the results against IGoR. Hypergeometric tests were used in a later analysis to score TCR-TCR, TCR-HLA and TCR-CMV co-occurrence, with a repertoire-size bias correction applied to the TCR pairs. False discovery rates were estimated in a later analysis by permuting HLA or CMV assignments 20 times. In a later analysis, co-occurring TCRs were grouped using DBSCAN, and TCRdist sequence similarity was added for clustering within HLA-allele-positive subsets. Repertoires with fewer than 30,000 or more than 120,000 public chains, plus five repertoires with anomalous nucleotide sharing, were excluded from co-occurrence clustering. TCRdb took over this immuneACCESS table, retaining in-frame rearrangements with V and J assigned. Such tables are incomplete; in checked studies, under half of the missing clones stem from an unresolved V gene, and the remainder is unexplained. From that table come the V and J calls and clone size; the DNA was used to work out D and trimming. The sample table contains more than 85,000 clones; only one count was recorded for roughly three quarters of them. In total, the top ten clones hold 1% to 1.5% of the sample.

In total, 600 or so healthy bone marrow donors made up the cohort. At the time of sampling, every cohort member was nominally healthy, though immune exposures that went unrecorded were likely present. The donor tested CMV seronegative, placing the donor among the 350 or so seronegative members of the cohort. A peripheral blood sample was collected from each donor, and TCR beta sequencing was performed on peripheral blood mononuclear cells. Genomic DNA extraction from the blood cell samples was performed with the Qiagen DNeasy Blood Extraction Kit. The clonotype comes from a man aged 35-49 years in good health and CMV-seronegative. Sequenced material: PBMCs. Recombination linked TRBV11-3 to TRBJ2-1, and 12 junction bases match TRBD2. The CDR3 has the sequence CASSPSGRAMGSNEQFF. The DNA is as follows: TGTGCCAGCAGCCCTAGCGGGAGGGCAATGGGGTCCAATGAGCAGTTCTTC. Here the CDR3 is joined to the reference TRBV11-3 and TRBJ2-1 genes, and the full variable domain is: EAGVVQSPRYKIIEKKQPVAFWCNPISGHNTLYWYLQNLGQGPELLIRYENEEAVDDSQLPKDRFSAERLKGVDSTLKIQPAELGDSAVYLCASSPSGRAMGSNEQFFGPGTRLTVL.